This T cell receptor beta chain was documented in a study of blood T cell repertoires in COVID-19. Overall study: Specimens from acute and convalescent COVID-19 originated in the United States, Italy and Spain.

TCRdb's table, derived via immunoSEQ multiplex PCR, lists solely in-frame clones and lacks some. The data show approximately 180,000 clones, with around four fifths seen just once and about 7% held by the top ten. Trimming stripped 4 bases from V and 7 bases from J, with 15 bases between. CDR1 is SGDLS, CDR2 YYNGEE, per germline. The CDR3 is made up of 15 amino acids. The material sequenced was peripheral blood. This TCR came from a woman aged 40 to 50 with COVID-19, enrolled during active disease. The chain is built from TRBV9 and TRBJ1-6; D is possibly TRBD1 (5 bases). The CDR3 here is CASSPPQGLNSPLHF. CDR3 coding DNA: TGTGCCAGCAGCCCGCCTCAGGGTCTAAATTCACCCCTCCACTTT.